The clone carrying this TCR beta chain was counted only a few times. Its antigen remains unidentified. Germline lookup yields CDR1 SQVTM and CDR2 ANQGSEA. Trimming removed 3 bases from V and 6 bases from J, with 11 bases in between. The CDR3 loop spans 12 amino acids. This sample is drawn from a study of beta chain features in type 1 diabetes. Reverse transcription of all isolated RNA meant that expressed TCRB transcripts were sequenced. The method was immunoSEQ multiplex PCR; TCRdb's version includes in-frame clones alone and lacks a portion of them. Among around 400,000 clones, more than 12% were seen once, and the ten largest hold about 0.018%. General study results and limits: Whether TCRB rearrangement is influenced by HLA type was left unresolved in this analysis.

J is TRBJ1-1 and V is TRBV29-1, with D unclear. This sequence was found in a young woman in good health. Sequenced sample: naive CD4+ T cells from blood. CDR3 amino acids: CSVEEARPEAFF. Written as DNA, the CDR3 is TGCAGCGTTGAGGAGGCTCGCCCTGAAGCTTTCTTT.